These T cell receptor beta chains were read from a single sample in a study of blood T cell repertoires in COVID-19. Assay used: immunoSEQ multiplex PCR; TCRdb lists only in-frame clones, some missing. Seen here are 40,000 to 55,000 clones, 70% to 85% observed once, and the top ten hold roughly 2.5%. The sequenced sample was peripheral blood. The receptors come from a man aged 50-59 years with acute or convalescent COVID-19. Each CDR3 is given with its conserved first and last residue. Each record gives: V gene, D gene, J gene, clone size, CDR3 DNA, CDR3 protein. A D gene is named only where the DNA matches it firmly. Only part of the rows carry a size: once, few, many, or a class if the clone is expanded.

>TRBV7-9|TRBD2|TRBJ2-7|-
TGTGCCAGCAGCTTAGCCAGCGGGGAGTCTTCCCGGAGGGGCTACGAGCAGTACTTC
CASSLASGESSRRGYEQYF
>TRBV7-3|-|TRBJ2-1|-
TGTGCCAGCAGCTCCGCGAAGGGACTTGGCCACAATGAGCAGTTCTTC
CASSSAKGLGHNEQFF
>TRBV7-7|TRBD1|TRBJ2-2|-
TGTGCTAGCAGCCCTAGGACAGGGAACACCGGGGAGCTGTTTTTT
CASSPRTGNTGELFF
>TRBV9|-|TRBJ1-1|-
TGTGCCAGCAGCGTAGAAGTCGGTGCGGGGCCTGAAGCTTTCTTT
CASSVEVGAGPEAFF
>TRBV27|TRBD1|TRBJ2-1|-
TGTGCCAGCAGTTTCCAAGGGGGCTACAGCTCCTACAATGAGCAGTTCTTC
CASSFQGGYSSYNEQFF
>TRBV7-2|-|TRBJ2-1|once
TGTGCCAGCAGCCTACCGACTGCCTACAATGAGCAGTTCTTC
CASSLPTAYNEQFF
>TRBV5-6|-|TRBJ2-3|-
TGTGCCAGCAGCTTGGCTAGCACAGATACGCAGTATTTT
CASSLASTDTQYF
>TRBV27|TRBD1|TRBJ2-1|-
TGTGCCAGCAGTTTATCCGGGACAGGACAGAATGAGCAGTTCTTC
CASSLSGTGQNEQFF
>TRBV25-1|-|TRBJ2-3|-
TGTGCCAGCAGTGAATTTGCAGGGGCATTCGGCACAGATACGCAGTATTTT
CASSEFAGAFGTDTQYF
>TRBV6-5|TRBD2|TRBJ2-5|-
TGTGCCAGCAGTCTGGGACTAGCGGGAAGAGAGACCCAGTACTTC
CASSLGLAGRETQYF
>TRBV18|TRBD2|TRBJ2-4|-
TGTGCCAGCTCACCACAGACCGGGGGGGCCTTGGACATTCAGTACTTC
CASSPQTGGALDIQYF
>TRBV7-8|-|TRBJ2-5|-
TGTGCCAGCATCGACACCCTACGGGGGGAGACCCAGTACTTC
CASIDTLRGETQYF
>TRBV25-1|-|TRBJ1-1|few
TGTGCCAGCAGTGAAGGCGGTGAAGCTTTCTTT
CASSEGGEAFF
>TRBV7-3|TRBD1|TRBJ2-7|-
TGTGCCAGCAGTGTGACGGGACAGACAGGGTACGAGCAGTACTTC
CASSVTGQTGYEQYF
>TRBV12-3/TRBV12-4|-|TRBJ1-2|-
TGTGCCAGCAGTTTAGGCAGCTATGGCTACACCTTC
CASSLGSYGYTF
>TRBV9|-|TRBJ2-1|few
TGTGCCAGCAGCGTAGCCCCCGACAATGAGCAGTTCTTC
CASSVAPDNEQFF